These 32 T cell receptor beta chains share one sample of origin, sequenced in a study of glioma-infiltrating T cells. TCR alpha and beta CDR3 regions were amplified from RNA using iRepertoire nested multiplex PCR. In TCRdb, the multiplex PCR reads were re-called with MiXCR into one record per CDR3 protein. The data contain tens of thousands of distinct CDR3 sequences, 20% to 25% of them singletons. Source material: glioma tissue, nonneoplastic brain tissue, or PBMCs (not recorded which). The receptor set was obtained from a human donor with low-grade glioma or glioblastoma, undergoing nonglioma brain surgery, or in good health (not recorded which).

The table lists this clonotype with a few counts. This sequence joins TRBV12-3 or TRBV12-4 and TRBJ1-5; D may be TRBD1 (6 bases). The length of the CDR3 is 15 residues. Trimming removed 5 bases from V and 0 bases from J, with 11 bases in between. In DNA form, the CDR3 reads TGTGCCAGCAGTAGGGGGGACGTTAGCAATCAGCCCCAGCATTTT. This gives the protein CASSRGDVSNQPQHF.

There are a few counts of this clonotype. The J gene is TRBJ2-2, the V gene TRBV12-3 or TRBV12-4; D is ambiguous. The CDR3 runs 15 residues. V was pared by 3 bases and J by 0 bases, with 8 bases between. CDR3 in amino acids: CASSFETSNTGELFF. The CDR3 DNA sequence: TGTGCCAGCAGTTTTGAAACATCGAACACCGGGGAGCTGTTTTTT.

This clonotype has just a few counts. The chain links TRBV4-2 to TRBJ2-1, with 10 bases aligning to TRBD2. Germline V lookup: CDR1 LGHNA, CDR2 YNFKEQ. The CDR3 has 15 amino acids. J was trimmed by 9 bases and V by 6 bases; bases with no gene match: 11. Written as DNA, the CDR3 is TGTGCCAGCAGTCGTACCGGGACTAGCGAAGGTGAGCAGTTCTTC. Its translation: CASSRTGTSEGEQFF.

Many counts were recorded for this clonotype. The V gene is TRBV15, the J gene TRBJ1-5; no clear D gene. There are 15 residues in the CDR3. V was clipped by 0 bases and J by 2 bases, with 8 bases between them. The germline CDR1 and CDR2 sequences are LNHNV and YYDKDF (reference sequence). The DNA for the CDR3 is TGTGCCACCAGCAGAGATATCAAGGGCAATCAGCCCCAGCATTTT. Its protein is CATSRDIKGNQPQHF.

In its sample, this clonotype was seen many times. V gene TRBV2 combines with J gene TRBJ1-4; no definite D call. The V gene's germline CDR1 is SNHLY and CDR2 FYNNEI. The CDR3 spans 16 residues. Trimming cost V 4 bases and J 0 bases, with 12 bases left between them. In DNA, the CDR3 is TGTGCCAGCAGTGGACGGCGGGCCTCAACTAATGAAAAACTGTTTTTT. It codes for CASSGRRASTNEKLFF.

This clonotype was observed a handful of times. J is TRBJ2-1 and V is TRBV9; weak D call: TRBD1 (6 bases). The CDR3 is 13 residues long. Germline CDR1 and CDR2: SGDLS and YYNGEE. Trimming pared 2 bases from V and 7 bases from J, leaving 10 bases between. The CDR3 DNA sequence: TGTGCCAGCAGCGTGTACAGGGCAAATGAGCAGTTCTTC. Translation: CASSVYRANEQFF. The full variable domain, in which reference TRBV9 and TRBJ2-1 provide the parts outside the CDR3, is DSGVTQTPKHLITATGQRVTLRCSPRSGDLSVYWYQQSLDQGLQFLIQYYNGEERAKGNILERFSAQQFPDLHSELNLSSLELGDSALYFCASSVYRANEQFFGPGTRLTVL.

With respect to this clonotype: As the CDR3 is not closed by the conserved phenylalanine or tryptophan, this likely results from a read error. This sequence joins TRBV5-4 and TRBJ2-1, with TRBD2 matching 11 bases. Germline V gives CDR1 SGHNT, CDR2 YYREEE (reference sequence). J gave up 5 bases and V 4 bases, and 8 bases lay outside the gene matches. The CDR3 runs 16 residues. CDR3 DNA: TGTGCCAGCAGCAGGAGACTAGCGGGGTATGACAATGAGCAGTTCCTC. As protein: CASSRRLAGYDNEQFL.

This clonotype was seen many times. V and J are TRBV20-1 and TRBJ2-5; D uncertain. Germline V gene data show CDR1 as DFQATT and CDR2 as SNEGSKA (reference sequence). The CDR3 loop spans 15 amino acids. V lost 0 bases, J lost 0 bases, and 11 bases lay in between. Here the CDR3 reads CSARDPLTYQETQYF. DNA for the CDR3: TGCAGTGCTAGAGATCCGCTAACGTACCAAGAGACCCAGTACTTC.

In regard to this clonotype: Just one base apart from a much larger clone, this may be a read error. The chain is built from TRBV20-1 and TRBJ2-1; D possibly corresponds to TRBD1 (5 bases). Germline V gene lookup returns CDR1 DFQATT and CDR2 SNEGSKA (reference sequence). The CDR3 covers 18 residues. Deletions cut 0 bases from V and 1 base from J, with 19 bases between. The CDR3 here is CSARDPRRWGSSYNEQFF. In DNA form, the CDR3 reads TGCAGTGCTAGAGATCCGAGGCGGTGGGGCTCTTCCTACAATGAGCAGTTCTTC.

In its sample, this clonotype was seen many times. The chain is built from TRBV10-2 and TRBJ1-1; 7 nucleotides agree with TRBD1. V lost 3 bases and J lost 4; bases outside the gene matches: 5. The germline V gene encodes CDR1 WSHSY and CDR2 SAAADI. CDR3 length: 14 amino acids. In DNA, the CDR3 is TGCGCCAGCAGTGATCCGAGGGGGCCCACTGAAGCTTTCTTT. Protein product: CASSDPRGPTEAFF.

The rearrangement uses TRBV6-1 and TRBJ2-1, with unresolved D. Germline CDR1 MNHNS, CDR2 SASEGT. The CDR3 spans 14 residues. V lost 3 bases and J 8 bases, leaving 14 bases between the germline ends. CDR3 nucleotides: TGTGCCAGCAGTGAGTTGGGGTCGACCTATGAGCAGTTCTTC. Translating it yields CASSELGSTYEQFF.

CDR3 loop: CAWSARGTGEQFF. In DNA form, the CDR3 reads TGTGCCTGGAGTGCACGGGGGACTGGGGAGCAGTTCTTC. The chain employs TRBV30 and TRBJ2-1; maybe TRBD2 (6 bases). Trimming pared 1 base from V and 10 bases from J, leaving 14 bases between. The V gene's germline CDR1 is GTSNPN and CDR2 SVGIG (reference sequence). There are 13 residues in the CDR3.

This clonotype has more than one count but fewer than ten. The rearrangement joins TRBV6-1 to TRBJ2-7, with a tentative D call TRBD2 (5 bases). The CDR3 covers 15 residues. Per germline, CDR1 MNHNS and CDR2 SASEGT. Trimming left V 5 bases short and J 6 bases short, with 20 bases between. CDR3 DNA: TGTGCCAGCAGTTCGAGGCCGGGAACCGCCGGCGAGCAGTACTTC. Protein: CASSSRPGTAGEQYF.

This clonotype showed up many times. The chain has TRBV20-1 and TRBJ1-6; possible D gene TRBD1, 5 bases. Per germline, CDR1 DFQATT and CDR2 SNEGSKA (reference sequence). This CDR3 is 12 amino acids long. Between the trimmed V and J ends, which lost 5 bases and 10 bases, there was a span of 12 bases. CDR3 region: CSAGTGTSPLHF. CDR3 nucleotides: TGCAGTGCTGGTACCGGGACCTCACCCCTCCACTTT.

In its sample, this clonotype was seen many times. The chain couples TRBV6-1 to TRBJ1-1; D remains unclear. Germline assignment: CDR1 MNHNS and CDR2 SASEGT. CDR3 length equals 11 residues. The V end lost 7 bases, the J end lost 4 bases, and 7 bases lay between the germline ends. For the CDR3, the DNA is TGTGCCAGCAAAACGGGCACTGAAGCTTTCTTT. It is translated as CASKTGTEAFF.

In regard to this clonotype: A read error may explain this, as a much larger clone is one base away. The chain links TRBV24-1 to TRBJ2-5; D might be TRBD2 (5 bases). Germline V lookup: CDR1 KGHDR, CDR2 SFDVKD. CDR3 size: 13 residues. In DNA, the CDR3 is TGTGCCACTCGAGAGGGCTACGGTGAGATCCAGTACTTC. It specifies CATREGYGEIQYF.

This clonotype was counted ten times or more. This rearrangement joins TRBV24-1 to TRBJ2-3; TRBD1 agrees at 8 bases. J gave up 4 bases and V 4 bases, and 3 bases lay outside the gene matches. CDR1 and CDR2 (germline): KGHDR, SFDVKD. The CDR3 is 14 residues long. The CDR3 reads CATSDSTGADTQYF. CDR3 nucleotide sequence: TGTGCCACCAGTGACTCGACAGGGGCAGATACGCAGTATTTT.

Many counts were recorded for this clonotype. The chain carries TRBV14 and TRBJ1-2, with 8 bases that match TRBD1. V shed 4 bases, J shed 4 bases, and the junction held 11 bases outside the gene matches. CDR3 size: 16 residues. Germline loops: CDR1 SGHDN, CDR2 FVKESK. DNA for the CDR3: TGTGCCAGCAGCCCAATTTCCGGGACAGGCGTCTATGGCTACACCTTC. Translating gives CASSPISGTGVYGYTF.

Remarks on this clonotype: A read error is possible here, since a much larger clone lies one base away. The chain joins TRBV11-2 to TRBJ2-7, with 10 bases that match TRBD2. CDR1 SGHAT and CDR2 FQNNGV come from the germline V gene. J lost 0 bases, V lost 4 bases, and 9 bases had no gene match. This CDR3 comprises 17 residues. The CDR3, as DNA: TGTGCCAGCAGCTATGGGATAGCGGGAGGATCCTCCTACGAGCAGTACTTC. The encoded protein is CASSYGIAGGSSYEQYF.

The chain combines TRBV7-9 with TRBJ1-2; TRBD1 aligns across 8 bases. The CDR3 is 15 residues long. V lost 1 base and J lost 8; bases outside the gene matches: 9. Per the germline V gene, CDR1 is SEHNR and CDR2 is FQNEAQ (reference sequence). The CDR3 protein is CASSLGRTGLDGYTF. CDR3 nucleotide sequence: TGTGCCAGCAGCTTAGGCCGGACAGGGTTGGACGGCTACACCTTC.

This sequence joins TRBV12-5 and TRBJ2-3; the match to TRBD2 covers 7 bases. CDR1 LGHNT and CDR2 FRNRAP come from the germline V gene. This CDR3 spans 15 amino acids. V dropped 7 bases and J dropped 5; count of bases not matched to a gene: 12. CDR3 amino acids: CASAIEAGARDTQYF. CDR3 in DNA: TGTGCTAGTGCTATTGAGGCGGGAGCAAGAGATACGCAGTATTTT.

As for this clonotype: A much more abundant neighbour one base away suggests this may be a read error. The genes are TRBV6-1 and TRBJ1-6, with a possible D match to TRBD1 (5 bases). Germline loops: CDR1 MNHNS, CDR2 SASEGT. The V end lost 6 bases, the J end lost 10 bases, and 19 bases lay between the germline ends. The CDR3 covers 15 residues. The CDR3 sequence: CASSQKTVTQSPLHF. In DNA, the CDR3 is TGTGCCAGCAGCCAAAAGACAGTGACCCAATCACCCCTCCACTTT.

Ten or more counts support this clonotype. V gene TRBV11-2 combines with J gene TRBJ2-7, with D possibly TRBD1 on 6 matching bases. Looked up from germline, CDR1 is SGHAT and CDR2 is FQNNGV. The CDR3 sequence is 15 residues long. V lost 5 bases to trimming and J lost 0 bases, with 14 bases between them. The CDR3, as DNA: TGTGCCAGCAGCGCTAGTCGGGACAACTCCTACGAGCAGTACTTC. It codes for CASSASRDNSYEQYF.

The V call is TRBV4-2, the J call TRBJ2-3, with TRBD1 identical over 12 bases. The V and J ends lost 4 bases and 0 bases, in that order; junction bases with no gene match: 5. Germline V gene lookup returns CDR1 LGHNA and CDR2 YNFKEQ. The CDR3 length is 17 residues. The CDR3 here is CASSPGTGGRSTDTQYF. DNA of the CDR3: TGTGCCAGCAGCCCCGGGACAGGGGGCCGGAGCACAGATACGCAGTATTTT.

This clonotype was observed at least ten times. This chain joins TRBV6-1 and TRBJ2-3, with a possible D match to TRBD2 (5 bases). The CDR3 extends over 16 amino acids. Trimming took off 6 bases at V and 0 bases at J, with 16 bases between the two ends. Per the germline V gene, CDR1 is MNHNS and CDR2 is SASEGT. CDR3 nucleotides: TGTGCCAGCAGGCCTTACGGGATAACTAGCACAGATACGCAGTATTTT. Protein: CASRPYGITSTDTQYF.

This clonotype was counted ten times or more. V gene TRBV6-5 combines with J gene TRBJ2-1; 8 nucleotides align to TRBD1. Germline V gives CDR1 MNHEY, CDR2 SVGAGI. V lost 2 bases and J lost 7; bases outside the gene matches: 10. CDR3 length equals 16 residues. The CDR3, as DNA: TGTGCCAGCAGTTACGGATCCAGGGGGCGAAGGAATGAGCAGTTCTTC. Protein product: CASSYGSRGRRNEQFF.

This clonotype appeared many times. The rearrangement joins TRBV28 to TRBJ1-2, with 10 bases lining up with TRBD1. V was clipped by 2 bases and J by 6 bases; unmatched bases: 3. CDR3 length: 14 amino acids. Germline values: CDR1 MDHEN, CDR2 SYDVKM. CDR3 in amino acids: CASSLGQGVNGYTF. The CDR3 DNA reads TGTGCCAGCAGTTTAGGACAGGGGGTCAATGGCTACACCTTC.

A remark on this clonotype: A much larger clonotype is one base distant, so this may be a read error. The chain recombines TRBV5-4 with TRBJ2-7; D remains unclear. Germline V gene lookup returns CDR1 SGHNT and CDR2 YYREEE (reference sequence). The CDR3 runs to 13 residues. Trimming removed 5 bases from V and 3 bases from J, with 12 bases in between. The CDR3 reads CASSLTLSYEQYF. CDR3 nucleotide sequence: TGTGCCAGCAGTCTGACACTTAGCTACGAGCAGTACTTC.

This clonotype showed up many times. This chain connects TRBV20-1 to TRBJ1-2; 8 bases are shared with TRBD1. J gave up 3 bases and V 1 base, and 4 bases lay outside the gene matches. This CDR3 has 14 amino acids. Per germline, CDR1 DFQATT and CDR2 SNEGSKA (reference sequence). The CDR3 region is CSARGGTGHYGYTF. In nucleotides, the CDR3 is TGCAGTGCTAGAGGGGGGACAGGACACTATGGCTACACCTTC.

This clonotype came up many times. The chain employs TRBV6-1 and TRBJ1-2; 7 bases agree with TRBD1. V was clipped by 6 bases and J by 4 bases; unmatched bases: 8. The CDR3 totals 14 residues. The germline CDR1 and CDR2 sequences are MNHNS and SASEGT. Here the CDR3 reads CASRYLTGAYGYTF. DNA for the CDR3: TGTGCCAGCAGATACCTCACAGGGGCCTATGGCTACACCTTC.

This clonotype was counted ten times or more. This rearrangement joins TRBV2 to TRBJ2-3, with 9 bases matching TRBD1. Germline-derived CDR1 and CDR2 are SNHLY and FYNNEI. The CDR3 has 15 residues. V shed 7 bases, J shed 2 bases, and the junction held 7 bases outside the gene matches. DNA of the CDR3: TGTGCCAGCACGCCACAGGGGGCACTCACAGATACGCAGTATTTT. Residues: CASTPQGALTDTQYF. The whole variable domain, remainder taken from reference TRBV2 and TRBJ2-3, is EPEVTQTPSHQVTQMGQEVILRCVPISNHLYFYWYRQILGQKVEFLVSFYNNEISEKSEIFDDQFSVERPDGSNFTLKIRSTKLEDSAMYFCASTPQGALTDTQYFGPGTRLTVL.

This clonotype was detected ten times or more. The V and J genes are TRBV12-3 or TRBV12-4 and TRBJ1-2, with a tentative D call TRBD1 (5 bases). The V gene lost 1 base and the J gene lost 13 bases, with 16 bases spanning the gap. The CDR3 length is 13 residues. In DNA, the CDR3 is TGTGCCAGCAGTTTAGAGGGGAACCTATACTTCACCTTC. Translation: CASSLEGNLYFTF.